Listed below are T cell receptor beta chains from one sample, sequenced in a study of shared clonotypes between healthy human individuals. Using immunoSEQ multiplex PCR, the repertoire was profiled, and TCRdb retains in-frame clones only, with some absent. This table has 950,000 to 1,100,000 clones, around three quarters appearing once. The source material was memory CD4+ T cells from PBMCs. The receptors stem from a man aged 18 to 30 in good health. Some clones in this sample may be carry-over from other donors' samples. CDR3s include the opening cysteine and the closing phenylalanine or tryptophan. The order of the fields is V gene, J gene, clone size, CDR3 length, D gene, CDR3 protein, CDR3 DNA. The D gene is left open where the match is weak. Not all rows give a size; the values are once, few, many and, for expanded clones, a class.

V gene: TRBV29-1
J gene: TRBJ2-1
clone size: NA
CDR3 length: 14
D gene: TRBD1
CDR3 protein: CSVDGTGGGDEQFF
CDR3 DNA: TGCAGCGTTGACGGGACAGGGGGCGGCGATGAGCAGTTCTTC

V gene: TRBV5-1
J gene: TRBJ2-5
clone size: once
CDR3 length: 15
D gene: NA
CDR3 protein: CASSSVDSIQETQYF
CDR3 DNA: TGCGCCAGCAGCTCGGTCGACAGCATACAAGAGACCCAGTACTTC

V gene: TRBV5-5
J gene: TRBJ2-5
clone size: NA
CDR3 length: 13
D gene: NA
CDR3 protein: CASSSSTRETQYF
CDR3 DNA: TGTGCCAGCAGCTCCTCCACGAGGGAGACCCAGTACTTC

V gene: TRBV9
J gene: TRBJ2-5
clone size: NA
CDR3 length: 15
D gene: NA
CDR3 protein: CASSVIERFQETQYF
CDR3 DNA: TGTGCCAGCAGCGTAATTGAACGGTTCCAAGAGACCCAGTACTTC

V gene: TRBV2
J gene: TRBJ1-5
clone size: NA
CDR3 length: 12
D gene: NA
CDR3 protein: CASGGAGQPQHF
CDR3 DNA: TGTGCCAGCGGAGGGGCCGGGCAGCCCCAGCATTTT

V gene: TRBV4-2
J gene: TRBJ2-7
clone size: NA
CDR3 length: 15
D gene: NA
CDR3 protein: CASSQASVHPYEQYF
CDR3 DNA: TGTGCCAGCAGCCAAGCTAGCGTGCACCCCTACGAGCAGTACTTC

V gene: TRBV30
J gene: TRBJ1-2
clone size: once
CDR3 length: 13
D gene: TRBD1
CDR3 protein: CAWRTGRRYGYTF
CDR3 DNA: TGTGCCTGGAGGACAGGGAGGAGGTATGGCTACACCTTC

V gene: TRBV5-4
J gene: TRBJ2-1
clone size: NA
CDR3 length: 15
D gene: TRBD1
CDR3 protein: CASSFAQGTYNEQFF
CDR3 DNA: TGTGCCAGCAGCTTTGCACAGGGGACCTACAATGAGCAGTTCTTC

V gene: TRBV15
J gene: TRBJ1-1
clone size: NA
CDR3 length: 13
D gene: NA
CDR3 protein: CATSSTRNTEAFF
CDR3 DNA: TGTGCCACCAGCAGTACTAGGAACACTGAAGCTTTCTTT

V gene: TRBV6-5
J gene: TRBJ1-3
clone size: NA
CDR3 length: 15
D gene: NA
CDR3 protein: CASSYGGYSGNTIYF
CDR3 DNA: TGTGCCAGCAGTTACGGGGGTTACTCTGGAAACACCATATATTTT

V gene: TRBV6-5
J gene: TRBJ2-2
clone size: NA
CDR3 length: 14
D gene: NA
CDR3 protein: CASKGRRDTGELFF
CDR3 DNA: TGTGCCAGCAAAGGGCGCAGGGACACCGGGGAGCTGTTTTTT

V gene: TRBV28
J gene: TRBJ2-6
clone size: NA
CDR3 length: 17
D gene: TRBD1
CDR3 protein: CASSAGTGNSGANVLTF
CDR3 DNA: TGTGCCAGCAGCGCCGGGACAGGGAACTCTGGGGCCAACGTCCTGACTTTC

V gene: TRBV28
J gene: TRBJ1-2
clone size: NA
CDR3 length: 14
D gene: TRBD1
CDR3 protein: CASSDRGTGVTYTF
CDR3 DNA: TGTGCCAGCAGCGATAGGGGGACAGGGGTAACCTACACCTTC

V gene: TRBV15
J gene: TRBJ1-2
clone size: NA
CDR3 length: 14
D gene: NA
CDR3 protein: CATSRDLRGSGYTF
CDR3 DNA: TGTGCCACCAGCAGAGACCTCCGTGGAAGTGGCTACACCTTC

V gene: TRBV28
J gene: TRBJ2-2
clone size: NA
CDR3 length: 14
D gene: TRBD1
CDR3 protein: CASRKTGVAGELFF
CDR3 DNA: TGTGCCAGCCGAAAAACAGGGGTGGCCGGGGAGCTGTTTTTT

V gene: TRBV6-6
J gene: TRBJ2-2
clone size: NA
CDR3 length: 14
D gene: NA
CDR3 protein: CASSYSTGPGELFF
CDR3 DNA: TGTGCCAGCAGTTACTCGACCGGCCCCGGGGAGCTGTTTTTT

V gene: TRBV7-6
J gene: TRBJ1-1
clone size: few
CDR3 length: 13
D gene: NA
CDR3 protein: CASSFYRDTEAFF
CDR3 DNA: TGTGCCAGCAGCTTCTACAGGGATACTGAAGCTTTCTTT

V gene: TRBV14
J gene: TRBJ1-2
clone size: NA
CDR3 length: 12
D gene: NA
CDR3 protein: CASSQSVYGYTF
CDR3 DNA: TGTGCCAGCAGCCAATCCGTCTATGGCTACACCTTC

V gene: TRBV25-1
J gene: TRBJ2-7
clone size: NA
CDR3 length: 14
D gene: TRBD1
CDR3 protein: CASSDRQGSYEQYF
CDR3 DNA: TGTGCCAGCAGTGACAGACAGGGCTCCTACGAGCAGTACTTC

V gene: TRBV20-1
J gene: TRBJ1-1
clone size: once
CDR3 length: 11
D gene: NA
CDR3 protein: CSAPREGRAFF
CDR3 DNA: TGCAGTGCCCCGAGGGAAGGGAGAGCTTTCTTT

V gene: TRBV27
J gene: TRBJ1-1
clone size: NA
CDR3 length: 14
D gene: NA
CDR3 protein: CASSPDRLNTEAFF
CDR3 DNA: TGTGCCAGCAGTCCCGACAGACTGAACACTGAAGCTTTCTTT

V gene: TRBV29-1
J gene: TRBJ2-3
clone size: NA
CDR3 length: 14
D gene: NA
CDR3 protein: CSVEGSASTDTQYF
CDR3 DNA: TGCAGCGTTGAAGGTAGCGCTAGCACAGATACGCAGTATTTT

V gene: TRBV7-9
J gene: TRBJ2-3
clone size: NA
CDR3 length: 14
D gene: TRBD2
CDR3 protein: CASSLARGADTQYF
CDR3 DNA: TGTGCCAGCAGCTTAGCGCGGGGGGCAGATACGCAGTATTTT

V gene: TRBV30
J gene: TRBJ2-5
clone size: NA
CDR3 length: 15
D gene: TRBD2
CDR3 protein: CAWSVGLAGVETQYF
CDR3 DNA: TGTGCCTGGAGTGTGGGACTAGCGGGAGTAGAGACCCAGTACTTC

V gene: TRBV4-1
J gene: TRBJ2-7
clone size: NA
CDR3 length: 14
D gene: NA
CDR3 protein: CASSQPSRSDEQYF
CDR3 DNA: TGCGCCAGCAGCCAACCCTCACGCAGCGACGAGCAGTACTTC

V gene: TRBV27
J gene: TRBJ2-3
clone size: NA
CDR3 length: 18
D gene: TRBD1
CDR3 protein: CASSYLSVRQGGTDTQYF
CDR3 DNA: TGTGCCAGCAGTTATCTTTCCGTCAGACAGGGGGGCACAGATACGCAGTATTTT

V gene: TRBV19
J gene: TRBJ1-5
clone size: NA
CDR3 length: 15
D gene: NA
CDR3 protein: CASSIFVAGSQPQHF
CDR3 DNA: TGTGCCAGTAGTATTTTTGTGGCAGGTAGCCAGCCCCAGCATTTT

V gene: TRBV29-1
J gene: TRBJ1-2
clone size: NA
CDR3 length: 13
D gene: NA
CDR3 protein: CSAQRWLNYGYTF
CDR3 DNA: TGCAGCGCCCAACGGTGGTTAAACTATGGCTACACCTTC

V gene: TRBV5-8
J gene: TRBJ1-4
clone size: once
CDR3 length: 15
D gene: TRBD1
CDR3 protein: CASSFLRGRDEKLFF
CDR3 DNA: TGTGCCAGCAGCTTCTTGAGGGGGCGGGATGAAAAACTGTTTTTT

V gene: TRBV11-3
J gene: TRBJ2-7
clone size: NA
CDR3 length: 14
D gene: NA
CDR3 protein: CASSLGPAWDEQYF
CDR3 DNA: TGTGCCAGCAGCTTAGGACCCGCGTGGGACGAGCAGTACTTC

V gene: TRBV5-6
J gene: TRBJ1-2
clone size: NA
CDR3 length: 13
D gene: NA
CDR3 protein: CASSFLQGYCYTF
CDR3 DNA: TGTGCCAGCAGCTTCTTACAGGGCTATTGCTACACCTTC

V gene: TRBV7-8
J gene: TRBJ1-2
clone size: NA
CDR3 length: 17
D gene: NA
CDR3 protein: CASSRTFGQRINYGYTF
CDR3 DNA: TGTGCCAGCAGCCGGACCTTTGGACAGCGAATAAACTATGGCTACACCTTC

V gene: TRBV28
J gene: TRBJ1-5
clone size: once
CDR3 length: 15
D gene: NA
CDR3 protein: CASSPGHSSNQPQHF
CDR3 DNA: TGTGCCAGCAGCCCCGGACATTCTAGCAATCAGCCCCAGCATTTT

V gene: TRBV6-1
J gene: TRBJ1-2
clone size: NA
CDR3 length: 13
D gene: NA
CDR3 protein: CASSDRVGYGYTF
CDR3 DNA: TGTGCCAGCAGTGACAGGGTGGGCTATGGCTACACCTTC

V gene: TRBV7-6
J gene: TRBJ2-7
clone size: NA
CDR3 length: 14
D gene: TRBD2
CDR3 protein: CASSRTSGNYEQYF
CDR3 DNA: TGTGCCAGCAGCAGGACTAGCGGCAACTACGAGCAGTACTTC